A selection of T cell receptor beta chains follows, all from one sample in a study of T cells after yellow fever vaccination. One entry per CDR3 protein, called by TCRdb with MiXCR from the 5' RACE reads. The sample has about 73,000 distinct CDR3 sequences, approximately 7.5% seen once. The sample here was CD8+ T cells sorted from PBMCs, taken on the day of the yellow fever booster vaccination. These receptors were obtained from a young man who received the YFV17D yellow fever vaccine. Both conserved end residues are part of each CDR3. D genes are given only for firm matches. Size is stated for part of the rows, as once, few or many counts, or as a class when the clone is expanded.

D gene	V gene	J gene	clone size	CDR3 protein	CDR3 DNA
.	TRBV6-5	TRBJ2-1	.	CASSYEGGLSYNEQFF	TGTGCCAGCAGTTACGAGGGGGGACTTTCCTACAATGAGCAGTTCTTC
.	TRBV30	TRBJ2-1	few	CAWSPSLSNEQFF	TGTGCCTGGAGTCCCTCCCTTAGCAATGAGCAGTTCTTC
TRBD2	TRBV29-1	TRBJ2-7	many	CSVEAPRGLAGDYEQYF	TGCAGCGTTGAAGCCCCCAGGGGACTAGCGGGAGACTACGAGCAGTACTTC
.	TRBV29-1	TRBJ1-5	many	CSVEVLGKHQQPQHF	TGCAGCGTTGAAGTGCTGGGAAAGCATCAACAGCCCCAGCATTTT
TRBD2	TRBV9	TRBJ2-2	.	CASSGGGTGELFF	TGTGCCAGCAGCGGGGGGGGCACCGGGGAGCTGTTTTTT
.	TRBV7-2	TRBJ2-7	.	CASSLTWGYVEQYF	TGTGCCAGCAGCTTGACATGGGGATACGTAGAGCAGTACTTC
TRBD2	TRBV6-5	TRBJ2-1	.	CASSYSAGEDEQFF	TGTGCCAGCAGTTACTCAGCGGGAGAAGATGAGCAGTTCTTC
.	TRBV20-1	TRBJ1-5	.	CSARDYLGNQPQHF	TGCAGTGCTAGAGATTATCTGGGCAATCAGCCCCAGCATTTT
.	TRBV4-3	TRBJ2-1	.	CASSPSGVLYNEQFF	TGCGCCAGCAGCCCCTCAGGGGTTCTCTACAATGAGCAGTTCTTC
.	TRBV7-9	TRBJ1-5	few	CASSPGRGPQHF	TGTGCCAGCAGCCCGGGACGGGGGCCCCAGCATTTT
TRBD2	TRBV3-1	TRBJ2-1	many	CASSLRTSGRYNEQFF	TGTGCCAGCAGCCTCAGGACTAGCGGGAGATACAATGAGCAGTTCTTC
.	TRBV7-6	TRBJ2-5	.	CASSLVPSQETQYF	TGTGCCAGCAGCTTAGTGCCCAGCCAAGAGACCCAGTACTTC
TRBD1	TRBV7-9	TRBJ2-7	many	CASSGQGAFFSEQYF	TGTGCCAGCAGCGGACAGGGGGCGTTTTTTTCCGAGCAGTACTTC
.	TRBV5-1	TRBJ2-1	.	CASSLASGPLSSYNEQFF	TGCGCCAGCAGCTTGGCCAGTGGGCCTCTGAGCTCCTACAATGAGCAGTTCTTC
.	TRBV29-1	TRBJ2-7	many	CSVVLTNSYEQYF	TGCAGCGTTGTTTTGACTAATTCCTACGAGCAGTACTTC
.	TRBV6-4	TRBJ1-5	few	CASSDGENQPQHF	TGTGCCAGCAGTGACGGGGAGAATCAGCCCCAGCATTTT
.	TRBV9	TRBJ2-1	many	CASSVAPNEQFF	TGTGCCAGCAGCGTAGCCCCCAATGAGCAGTTCTTC